Below, 32 T cell receptor beta chains from the same sample are listed, as sequenced in a study of STAT3 mutations in large granular lymphocyte leukemia. Findings of the study overall: Every T-LGLL patient had at least one immunodominant TCRbeta clonotype.

These receptors have no identified antigens. Assay: immunoSEQ multiplex PCR; the TCRdb copy retains only in-frame clones and omits some. Of roughly 10,000 clones listed, about 55% are singletons. The sample was peripheral blood mononuclear cells. These TCRs come from a boy between 5 and 17 years old with T-cell large granular lymphocyte leukemia. Some clones in this sample may be carry-over from other donors' samples.

The chain uses TRBV9 and TRBJ1-1, with TRBD1 identical over 8 bases. The CDR3 extends over 14 amino acids. Germline V gene sequence: CDR1 SGDLS, CDR2 YYNGEE. J gave up 3 bases and V 3 bases, and 4 bases lay outside the gene matches. The CDR3 DNA reads TGTGCCAGCAGCGGAACAGGGGGGGACACTGAAGCTTTCTTT. Amino acid sequence: CASSGTGGDTEAFF.

The chain joins TRBV5-6 to TRBJ1-6, with D possibly being TRBD1 (5 bases). This CDR3 is built from 14 residues. Germline V CDR1 and CDR2: SGHDT, YYEEEE. The V and J ends lost 6 bases and 10 bases respectively, with 17 bases between them. The CDR3 loop reads CASTLQAWTSPLHF. For the CDR3, the DNA is TGTGCCAGCACCTTACAGGCTTGGACGTCACCCCTCCACTTT.

The CDR3 region has the DNA TGCGCCAGCAGCTTGAGTTCCGATCAGCCCCAGCATTTT. This codes for CASSLSSDQPQHF. The chain is built from TRBV5-1 and TRBJ1-5; D unclear. V lost 1 base to trimming and J lost 5 bases, with 7 bases between them. Germline V lookup: CDR1 SGHRS, CDR2 YFSETQ. The CDR3 covers 13 residues.

This chain links TRBV4-1 with TRBJ2-2; 10 nucleotides agree with TRBD2. J was trimmed by 4 bases and V by 1 base; bases with no gene match: 9. Germline lookup yields CDR1 MGHRA and CDR2 YSYEKL. CDR3 size: 18 residues. The CDR3 DNA follows: TGCGCCAGCAGCCAAGGTTTACTAGCGGGGTTCATCACCGGGGAGCTGTTTTTT. Protein: CASSQGLLAGFITGELFF.

This chain connects TRBV7-9 to TRBJ2-5; no clear D. Germline V gene sequence: CDR1 SEHNR, CDR2 FQNEAQ (reference sequence). The V gene lost 5 bases and the J gene lost 5 bases, with 12 bases spanning the gap. The CDR3 length is 13 residues. Here the CDR3 DNA reads TGTGCCAGCAGCCCTGGGTACTTGGAGACCCAGTACTTC. Its translation is CASSPGYLETQYF.

The chain employs TRBV5-1 and TRBJ2-7, with D maybe TRBD2 (6 bases). The germline gives CDR1 SGHRS, CDR2 YFSETQ. The CDR3 loop spans 14 amino acids. V was clipped by 4 bases and J by 4 bases, with 15 bases between them. CDR3: CASSTVGGGYEQYF. As DNA, the CDR3 is TGCGCCAGCAGCACTGTGGGGGGAGGATACGAGCAGTACTTC.

This clone was found a few times. This sequence joins TRBV4-3 and TRBJ1-5, with unresolved D. The CDR3 is 16 amino acids. The ends were cut back, 0 bases at V and 0 bases at J, with 9 bases in the middle. Germline V gene data show CDR1 as LGHNA and CDR2 as YSLEER. The CDR3 protein is CASSQEFGVSNQPQHF. As DNA, the CDR3 is TGCGCCAGCAGCCAAGAGTTTGGAGTTAGCAATCAGCCCCAGCATTTT.

This clone has a handful of counts. The rearrangement links TRBV9 to TRBJ2-1, with 11 bases identical to TRBD2. V lost 4 bases to trimming and J lost 6 bases; unmatched junction nucleotides: 3. The CDR3 runs to 14 residues. In germline, CDR1 is SGDLS, CDR2 YYNGEE. In DNA, the CDR3 is TGTGCCAGCAGCCGGACTAGCGGGTCCAATGAGCAGTTCTTC. Its translation is CASSRTSGSNEQFF. Drawing the rest from reference TRBV9 and TRBJ2-1, the complete variable domain is DSGVTQTPKHLITATGQRVTLRCSPRSGDLSVYWYQQSLDQGLQFLIQYYNGEERAKGNILERFSAQQFPDLHSELNLSSLELGDSALYFCASSRTSGSNEQFFGPGTRLTVL.

The chain employs TRBV30 and TRBJ1-5; D not resolved. Trimming removed 0 bases at V and 2 bases at J, with 8 bases between. The CDR3 extends over 14 amino acids. CDR1 GTSNPN and CDR2 SVGIG come from the germline V gene (reference sequence). CDR3: CAWSVDRGNQPQHF. The DNA for the CDR3 is TGTGCCTGGAGTGTGGATAGGGGCAATCAGCCCCAGCATTTT.

This clone has more than one count but fewer than ten. The chain recombines TRBV2 with TRBJ2-7, with 11 bases identical to TRBD2. CDR1 and CDR2 from the germline V gene are SNHLY and FYNNEI. The CDR3 sequence is 14 residues long. With V trimmed by 5 bases and J by 5 bases, 5 bases remained unmatched. The CDR3 DNA sequence: TGTGCCAGCAGTCTTGGGACTAGCGGTAACGAGCAGTACTTC. This codes for CASSLGTSGNEQYF.

The chain recombines TRBV4-2 with TRBJ2-7, with TRBD1 matching 8 bases. Germline V lookup: CDR1 LGHNA, CDR2 YNFKEQ. The CDR3 extends over 15 amino acids. The junction had 4 bases not matched to a gene; V was cut back by 1 base and J by 2 bases. The CDR3 coding sequence is TGTGCCAGCAGCCAAGGACAGGGGAGAACCTACGAGCAGTACTTC. Residues: CASSQGQGRTYEQYF.

The chain combines TRBV5-1 with TRBJ2-1; D is undetermined. CDR3 size: 13 residues. Trimming removed 2 bases at V and 5 bases at J, with 8 bases between. CDR1 SGHRS and CDR2 YFSETQ come from the germline V gene. The CDR3: CASSLGSNNEQFF. The CDR3, as DNA: TGCGCCAGCAGCTTAGGTAGTAACAATGAGCAGTTCTTC.

The CDR3: CASSLGADMNTEAFF. For the CDR3, the DNA is TGCGCCAGCAGCTTGGGGGCAGACATGAACACTGAAGCTTTCTTT. This chain uses TRBV5-1 with TRBJ1-1; D not certain. Germline loops: CDR1 SGHRS, CDR2 YFSETQ. CDR3 length: 15 residues. V was shortened by 0 bases and J by 0 bases, with 9 bases between the two germline ends. Together with reference TRBV5-1 and TRBJ1-1, the CDR3 gives the full variable domain: KAGVTQTPRYLIKTRGQQVTLSCSPISGHRSVSWYQQTPGQGLQFLFEYFSETQRNKGNFPGRFSGRQFSNSRSEMNVSTLELGDSALYLCASSLGADMNTEAFFGQGTRLTVV.

Written as DNA, the CDR3 is TGTGCCTGGAGTGTAGTGTCAGGTCGAGATACGCAGTATTTT. Encoded protein: CAWSVVSGRDTQYF. This rearrangement joins TRBV30 to TRBJ2-3; D call uncertain. Trimming shortened V by 0 bases and J by 5 bases, and 12 bases separated the two germline ends. This CDR3 is built from 14 residues. The V gene's germline CDR1 is GTSNPN and CDR2 SVGIG (reference sequence).

The chain has TRBV5-4 and TRBJ1-6; no firm D call. Between the trimmed V and J ends, which lost 3 bases and 0 bases, there was a span of 7 bases. The CDR3 runs 15 residues. Per the germline V gene, CDR1 is SGHNT and CDR2 is YYREEE (reference sequence). The CDR3 DNA reads as TGTGCCAGCAGCTCAGGATTCTCCTATAATTCACCCCTCCACTTT. It yields the protein CASSSGFSYNSPLHF.

This clone has just a few counts. This CDR3 reads CASSLGVGGNEKLFF. Here the CDR3 DNA reads TGTGCCAGCAGCTTAGGCGTAGGGGGGAATGAAAAACTGTTTTTT. The V gene is TRBV7-9, the J gene TRBJ1-4; D might be TRBD1 (6 bases). V was shortened by 1 base and J by 5 bases, with 11 bases between the two germline ends. The CDR3 has 15 residues. Germline V gene sequence: CDR1 SEHNR, CDR2 FQNEAQ (reference sequence).

The chain is built from TRBV7-2 and TRBJ2-7; maybe TRBD2 (7 bases). The CDR3 loop spans 15 amino acids. V lost 4 bases to trimming and J lost 3 bases, with 16 bases between them. Germline V gene data show CDR1 as SGHTA and CDR2 as FQGNSA. Here the CDR3 DNA reads TGTGCCAGCAGCTCGCGGTCCGGGGGGCTCTACGAGCAGTACTTC. Translating it yields CASSSRSGGLYEQYF.

The CDR3 loop is CASSSLSSNYGYTF. For the CDR3, the DNA is TGTGCCAGCAGTTCCCTAAGCTCGAACTATGGCTACACCTTC. The gene calls are TRBV28 and TRBJ1-2; no clear D. Deletions cut 4 bases from V and 2 bases from J, with 11 bases between. CDR1 is MDHEN and CDR2 is SYDVKM in the germline V gene. This CDR3 is 14 amino acids long.

This clone was detected only a few times. This chain links TRBV4-3 with TRBJ2-5; perhaps TRBD2 as D (5 bases). Between the trimmed V and J ends, which lost 5 bases and 0 bases, there was a span of 7 bases. Germline V lookup: CDR1 LGHNA, CDR2 YSLEER. CDR3 size: 13 residues. CDR3: CASSGGNQETQYF. The CDR3, as DNA: TGCGCCAGCAGCGGAGGCAACCAAGAGACCCAGTACTTC.

This clone came up a few times. The chain carries TRBV2 and TRBJ1-5; D is possibly TRBD1 (6 bases). Trimming took off 3 bases at V and 3 bases at J, with 12 bases between the two ends. Germline CDR1 is SNHLY and CDR2 is FYNNEI. The CDR3 loop spans 15 amino acids. For the CDR3, the DNA is TGTGCCAGCAGTGAGCAGGGGAATTACAATCAGCCCCAGCATTTT. It yields the protein CASSEQGNYNQPQHF.

This clone appeared a single time. The V and J genes are TRBV15 and TRBJ2-1, with 13 bases lining up with TRBD2. Germline V gene lookup returns CDR1 LNHNV and CDR2 YYDKDF (reference sequence). The CDR3 extends over 16 amino acids. Trimming cost V 3 bases and J 6 bases; bases outside gene matches: 5. CDR3 sequence reads: CATSRAGTSGANEQFF. The CDR3 nucleotides are TGTGCCACCAGCAGGGCCGGGACTAGCGGGGCCAATGAGCAGTTCTTC.

The rearrangement joins TRBV18 to TRBJ1-2; 9 positions match TRBD1. The ends lost 3 bases at V and 5 bases at J; junction bases unmatched: 7. The CDR3 totals 15 residues. Germline V gene sequence: CDR1 KGHSH, CDR2 LQKENI. The CDR3 region is CASSPSGQGRYGYTF. CDR3 coding DNA: TGTGCCAGCTCACCCTCGGGACAGGGTAGATATGGCTACACCTTC.

A single count supports this clone. This sequence joins TRBV6-4 and TRBJ1-6; D remains unclear. This CDR3 contains 13 residues. CDR1 is MRHNA and CDR2 is SNTAGT in the germline V gene. V was clipped by 2 bases and J by 5 bases, with 4 bases between them. CDR3: CASSDRDNSPLHF. Written as DNA, the CDR3 is TGTGCCAGCAGTGACAGGGATAATTCACCCCTCCACTTT.

The V and J genes are TRBV18 and TRBJ1-6; 12 bases fit TRBD1. With 3 bases clipped from V and 10 bases from J, the junction kept 4 bases outside the gene matches. The CDR3 consists of 15 residues. CDR1 KGHSH and CDR2 LQKENI come from the germline V gene. The CDR3 loop reads CASSPGTGGDSPLHF. As DNA, the CDR3 is TGTGCCAGCTCACCTGGGACAGGGGGCGACTCACCCCTCCACTTT.

This clone has just a few counts. The genes are TRBV13 and TRBJ1-2; TRBD1 matches 8 bases. Trimming cost V 2 bases and J 0 bases; bases outside gene matches: 14. This CDR3 has 19 residues. Germline loops: CDR1 PRHDT, CDR2 FYEKMQ (reference sequence). DNA of the CDR3: TGTGCCAGCAGCTTACAAATCCCCCCGACAGGGGTCACTAACTATGGCTACACCTTC. Its protein product is CASSLQIPPTGVTNYGYTF.

The J gene is TRBJ1-4, the V gene TRBV5-1; no reliable D call. V was shortened by 1 base and J by 0 bases, with 7 bases between the two germline ends. This CDR3 spans 15 amino acids. Germline V CDR1 and CDR2: SGHRS, YFSETQ. The CDR3, as DNA: TGCGCCAGCAGCTTGCAAGCCGCAACTAATGAAAAACTGTTTTTT. Its translation is CASSLQAATNEKLFF.

This clone came up once. The gene calls are TRBV6-6 and TRBJ1-2; TRBD1 aligns across 8 bases. The CDR3 consists of 14 residues. V trimming: 4 bases; J trimming: 6 bases; junction bases outside the gene matches: 7. The germline V gene encodes CDR1 MNHNY and CDR2 SVGAGI (reference sequence). The CDR3 nucleotides are TGTGCCAGCAGTTCCCCGGGACAGGCAAATGGCTACACCTTC. It yields the protein CASSSPGQANGYTF.

The V gene is TRBV7-9, the J gene TRBJ1-5, with a tentative D call TRBD1 (6 bases). This CDR3 comprises 17 residues. The germline V gene has CDR1 SEHNR and CDR2 FQNEAQ (reference sequence). The ends were cut back, 4 bases at V and 2 bases at J, with 18 bases in the middle. CDR3 residues: CASSSHPGHLGNQPQHF. The CDR3 nucleotides read TGTGCCAGCAGCTCTCACCCGGGACATCTGGGCAATCAGCCCCAGCATTTT.

This clone was recorded a few times. This chain connects TRBV6-4 to TRBJ2-6; D is unresolved. The germline V gene has CDR1 MRHNA and CDR2 SNTAGT. V lost 0 bases and J 2 bases, leaving 5 bases between the germline ends. There are 15 residues in the CDR3. The CDR3 DNA sequence: TGTGCCAGCAGTGACTCGAATACTGGGGCCAACGTCCTGACTTTC. Amino acids: CASSDSNTGANVLTF.

The chain couples TRBV29-1 to TRBJ1-2; D unresolved. This CDR3 is 10 amino acids long. Germline lookup yields CDR1 SQVTM and CDR2 ANQGSEA. Trimming shortened V by 1 base and J by 5 bases, and 2 bases separated the two germline ends. CDR3 protein: CSVEGYGYTF. As DNA, the CDR3 is TGCAGCGTTGAAGGTTATGGCTACACCTTC.

This chain links TRBV20-1 with TRBJ1-1; no clear D gene. V lost 1 base, J lost 6 bases, and 3 bases lay in between. The CDR3 runs to 10 residues. Germline V gene sequence: CDR1 DFQATT, CDR2 SNEGSKA (reference sequence). For the CDR3, the DNA is TGCAGTGCTAGAGTGGCTGAAGCTTTCTTT. It specifies CSARVAEAFF.

V gene TRBV5-4 combines with J gene TRBJ2-5; no clear D gene. CDR1 SGHNT and CDR2 YYREEE come from the germline V gene (reference sequence). The V end lost 4 bases, the J end lost 2 bases, and 12 bases lay between the germline ends. CDR3 length: 14 residues. The CDR3 protein is CASSPPARQETQYF. CDR3 nucleotide sequence: TGTGCCAGCAGCCCCCCCGCGAGACAAGAGACCCAGTACTTC.